Listed below are T cell receptor beta chains from one sample, sequenced in a study of OX40 agonist ivuxolimab in advanced cancers. This table comes from immunoSEQ multiplex PCR, and its TCRdb copy is limited to in-frame clones, with some not included. The sample yields some 23,000 clones, around 81% seen once. This specimen consisted of CD4+ or CD8+ T cells sorted from blood, obtained in a trial of the OX40 agonist ivuxolimab. The source of these receptors is an adult with an advanced solid tumor such as melanoma, head and neck, liver or kidney cancer. Each CDR3 is given without its conserved first and last residue.

V gene	J gene	CDR3 protein
TRBV5-1	TRBJ2-2	ASSSPSGHPNTGELF
TRBV6-4	TRBJ2-3	ASSALAGADTQY
TRBV11-2	TRBJ2-7	ASSLGRQDPYEQY
TRBV5-6	TRBJ1-5	ASSLGDQPQH
TRBV11-2	TRBJ2-7	ASSLEASGAYEQY
TRBV9	TRBJ1-2	ASSSRVDGYT
TRBV11-2	TRBJ2-1	ASSFARNEQF
TRBV6-1	TRBJ1-2	ASSAMADYGYT
TRBV28	TRBJ2-1	ASSPQGTQF
TRBV4-3	TRBJ2-3	ASSQGQGALSDTQY
TRBV7-9	TRBJ1-4	ASSLGLGTEGEKLF
TRBV28	TRBJ1-5	ASSFLASGQPQH
TRBV12-5	TRBJ1-1	ASSSMNTEAF
TRBV27	TRBJ1-3	ASSLSAGQAGNTIY
TRBV5-6	TRBJ1-6	ASSFGTGASPLH
TRBV5-4	TRBJ2-7	ASSIGQNYEQY